The next 8 T cell receptor beta chains were all read from a single sample in a study of blood T cell repertoires in COVID-19. Sequencing used immunoSEQ multiplex PCR; TCRdb keeps in-frame clones, though not all of them. The table includes roughly 150,000 clones, about 92% detected once. The sequenced material came from peripheral blood. The receptors shown here come from an older woman with COVID-19, enrolled during active disease.

This clone occurred a few times. The genes are TRBV9 and TRBJ2-3, with 8 bases fitting TRBD1. CDR3 length equals 15 residues. Germline CDR1 and CDR2: SGDLS and YYNGEE. V was pared by 2 bases and J by 2 bases, with 4 bases of the junction left unmatched. CDR3 in amino acids: CASSVLQGATDTQYF. The DNA for the CDR3 is TGTGCCAGCAGCGTCCTCCAGGGGGCCACAGATACGCAGTATTTT.

CDR3 residues: CASSSLAGARSYNEQFF. For the CDR3, the DNA is TGTGCCAGCAGTTCACTAGCGGGGGCACGGTCCTACAATGAGCAGTTCTTC. V usage is TRBV7-2 and J usage is TRBJ2-1; 11 nucleotides match TRBD2. There are 17 residues in the CDR3. CDR1 and CDR2 (germline): SGHTA, FQGNSA. Trimming took 6 bases from V and 1 from J; bases not matched to a gene: 8.

The chain has TRBV5-1 and TRBJ1-2; possibly TRBD1 for D (5 bases). The germline CDR1 and CDR2 sequences are SGHRS and YFSETQ. The CDR3 loop spans 14 amino acids. Trimming cost V 0 bases and J 2 bases, with 8 bases left between them. CDR3 sequence (DNA): TGCGCCAGCAGCTTGGGCCAGGGCAACTATGGCTACACCTTC. It is translated as CASSLGQGNYGYTF.

The chain links TRBV19 to TRBJ1-5; no reliable D call. The CDR3 has 13 residues. The germline CDR1 and CDR2 sequences are LNHDA and SQIVND (reference sequence). With 5 bases removed from V and 4 bases from J, the gap between germline ends came to 9 bases. CDR3 protein: CASSADKNQPQHF. Here the CDR3 DNA reads TGTGCCAGTAGTGCCGACAAGAATCAGCCCCAGCATTTT.

The gene calls are TRBV6-5 and TRBJ1-1; D remains unclear. The CDR3 is made up of 13 amino acids. Trimming removed 4 bases from V and 4 bases from J, with 10 bases in between. The germline V gene has CDR1 MNHEY and CDR2 SVGAGI. The CDR3 region is CASSSGFGTEAFF. CDR3 in DNA: TGTGCCAGCAGTTCGGGGTTCGGCACTGAAGCTTTCTTT.

The CDR3 nucleotides read TGTGCCAGCAGCGGACTAGCGGGGGCCGCCTACAATGAGCAGTTCTTC. Its translation is CASSGLAGAAYNEQFF. The V and J genes are TRBV7-9 and TRBJ2-1; 13 bases agree with TRBD2. Per germline, CDR1 SEHNR and CDR2 FQNEAQ (reference sequence). The V gene end was trimmed by 5 bases and the J gene end by 2 bases; junction bases not matched to a gene: 3. There are 16 residues in the CDR3.

The V gene is TRBV9, the J gene TRBJ2-6; D gene ambiguous. The CDR3 covers 16 residues. The V gene's germline CDR1 is SGDLS and CDR2 YYNGEE. V dropped 0 bases and J dropped 0 bases, with 7 bases sitting between them. The CDR3 is CASSVDMRSGANVLTF. In nucleotides, the CDR3 is TGTGCCAGCAGCGTAGATATGCGCTCTGGGGCCAACGTCCTGACTTTC.

The gene calls are TRBV4-2 and TRBJ1-2; TRBD1 aligns across 7 bases. This CDR3 region has 16 residues. Germline V lookup: CDR1 LGHNA, CDR2 YNFKEQ. Germline trimming cut 5 bases from V and 4 bases from J; bases unmatched to any gene: 13. The DNA for the CDR3 is TGTGCCAGCAGCTCAGATGGGACAGAGGGCGTCTATGGCTACACCTTC. Translated, it gives CASSSDGTEGVYGYTF.